One and the same sample provided the 7 T cell receptor beta chains below, sequenced in a study of T cells in Graves' hyperthyroidism and ophthalmopathy. RNA transcripts were the template for amplifying TCR beta CDR3 regions. The primer set for the first-round RT-PCR of the TCR CDR3 was HTBI. TCRdb re-called the multiplex PCR reads through MiXCR, storing one row per CDR3 protein. The repertoire holds around 450,000 distinct CDR3 sequences, with 12% to 15% as singletons. The specimen sequenced was blood. These receptors came from a woman aged 18-30 years with Graves' hyperthyroidism.

This clonotype has ten or more counts. The chain combines TRBV20-1 with TRBJ2-5; D uncertain. Germline V gives CDR1 DFQATT, CDR2 SNEGSKA (reference sequence). The CDR3 has 13 amino acids. Trimming shortened V by 2 bases and J by 2 bases, and 9 bases separated the two germline ends. CDR3 sequence: CSARRTAQETQYF. DNA of the CDR3: TGCAGTGCTAGACGGACCGCGCAAGAGACCCAGTACTTC.

The table lists this clonotype with many counts. The chain has TRBV5-6 and TRBJ2-7, with D tentatively TRBD2 (6 bases). V was shortened by 5 bases and J by 5 bases, with 11 bases between the two germline ends. Germline values: CDR1 SGHDT, CDR2 YYEEEE. The CDR3 extends over 12 amino acids. The CDR3 here is CASSKTSDEQYF. CDR3 sequence (DNA): TGTGCCAGCAGTAAGACTAGTGACGAGCAGTACTTC.

This clonotype was recorded a few times. CDR3 loop: CAAQQDSYEQYF. The CDR3, as DNA: TGTGCCGCCCAACAGGACTCCTACGAGCAGTACTTC. The chain links TRBV10-3 to TRBJ2-7, with a possible D match to TRBD1 (5 bases). V was trimmed by 11 bases and J by 0 bases, leaving 11 bases between them. CDR1 is ENHRY, CDR2 SYGVKD, per germline. The CDR3 has 12 amino acids.

This clonotype was recorded once. The chain has TRBV10-3 and TRBJ1-2; no definite D call. This CDR3 has 14 residues. In germline, CDR1 is ENHRY, CDR2 SYGVKD. The V end was cut by 6 bases, the J end by 0 bases, with 11 bases between. The CDR3 sequence: CAISPGQANYGYTF. The CDR3 DNA sequence: TGTGCCATCAGCCCGGGCCAAGCTAACTATGGCTACACCTTC.

This clonotype was seen once. The chain links TRBV5-1 to TRBJ1-1, with D possibly TRBD1 on 5 matching bases. V lost 3 bases and J lost 1, with 13 bases in between. The CDR3 runs to 15 residues. Germline-derived CDR1 and CDR2 are SGHRS and YFSETQ. In nucleotides, the CDR3 is TGCGCCAGCAGCTATCGGGGCACTTCGAACACTGAAGCTTTCTTT. Translated, it gives CASSYRGTSNTEAFF.

This clonotype was counted at least ten times. V is TRBV10-3 and J is TRBJ2-1; 10 bases map to TRBD2. This CDR3 is 18 amino acids long. Trimming cost V 7 bases and J 9 bases; bases outside gene matches: 21. Germline loops: CDR1 ENHRY, CDR2 SYGVKD. The CDR3 here is CAIKLGTSESPRLGEQFF. The CDR3 DNA follows: TGTGCCATCAAGCTTGGGACTAGCGAGAGTCCCCGATTGGGTGAGCAGTTCTTC.

The V and J genes are TRBV4-3 and TRBJ2-1, with D unresolved. This CDR3 contains 13 residues. Per the germline V gene, CDR1 is LGHNA and CDR2 is YSLEER. The V end was cut by 0 bases, the J end by 9 bases, with 9 bases between. The CDR3 DNA reads as TGCGCCAGCAGCCAAGATCCCCCCTTTGAGCAGTTCTTC. Translated: CASSQDPPFEQFF.